This TCR beta chain originates from a study of Ad26.COV2.S vaccination and SARS-CoV-2 variants. Study-wide background: Enrollment placed the donor in the COV1001 Ad26.COV2.S trial arm. Each vaccinee took Ad26.COV2.S intramuscularly, once or twice 56 days apart.

The treatment denotes: over 15 received Ad26.COV2.S at low or high dose, single or two shots; five or six received placebo; per-sample allocation not given. Material that was analyzed had been drawn on day 63 after the first vaccine or placebo injection. It was an adult aged 18-55 years in Boston who was the donor. Sequenced by immunoSEQ multiplex PCR; TCRdb stores in-frame clones only, minus some. The sample includes some 320,000 clones, around four fifths of them seen just once. The V gene lost 6 bases and the J gene lost 0 bases, with 9 bases spanning the gap. Germline-derived CDR1 and CDR2 are MDHEN and SYDVKM. This CDR3 region has 14 residues. Study-wide results and limits: People who got the vaccine had more spike-specific TCR breadth than people who got placebo.

About this clone: As yet, its antigen is unknown.

The sequencing used peripheral blood, collected in a trial of Ad26.COV2.S vaccine versus placebo. The chain links TRBV28 to TRBJ1-5; D is undetermined. This receptor was taken from a person between 18 and 65 years old who received the Ad26.COV2.S COVID-19 vaccine or a placebo. This chain's CDR3 is CASRIVLSNQPQHF. Written as DNA, the CDR3 is TGTGCCAGCAGAATTGTCCTTAGCAATCAGCCCCAGCATTTT.